This T cell receptor (beta chain) was sequenced for a study of read filtering for tumor transcriptome and immune sequencing. This clonotype has ten or more counts. Molecular barcoded adaptors covering alpha/delta and beta/gamma chains were used on roughly 400 ng RNA. Using its own MiXCR run on the reads, TCRdb lists one record per CDR3 protein. This table holds 90,000 or so distinct CDR3 sequences, around a fifth found once. V dropped 2 bases and J dropped 1 base, with 5 bases sitting between them. The CDR3 sequence is 14 residues long. The germline V gene encodes CDR1 SGHTA and CDR2 FQGTGA. Sequencing used a population of CD138-negative cells sorted from bone marrow. The chain combines TRBV7-3 with TRBJ2-2; D is undetermined. This receptor was identified in a donor at least 40 years old with multiple myeloma. The CDR3, as DNA: TGTGCCAGCAGCTTATTGGAGAACACCGGGGAGCTGTTTTTT. Amino acid sequence: CASSLLENTGELFF.